One and the same sample provided the 16 T cell receptor beta chains below, sequenced in a study of cytomegalovirus exposure and HLA in healthy donors. Produced via immunoSEQ multiplex PCR; TCRdb's table is partial and in-frame only. The sample gives 150,000 to 200,000 clones, 84% of which show up once; about a tenth is in the top ten. Sequenced sample: PBMCs. These receptors were collected from a man aged 30 to 45 in good health and CMV-seropositive.

The genes are TRBV30 and TRBJ1-1; 7 bases agree with TRBD1. CDR3 length: 17 amino acids. CDR1 and CDR2 (germline): GTSNPN, SVGIG (reference sequence). J was trimmed by 3 bases and V by 4 bases; bases with no gene match: 17. CDR3 DNA: TGTGCCTGGACCCCTCCGGAGACAGGGATTCCGCACACTGAAGCTTTCTTT. Translating it yields CAWTPPETGIPHTEAFF.

The CDR3 loop is CASSETGGAGNQPQHF. The CDR3 nucleotides read TGTGCCAGCAGTGAAACAGGGGGCGCGGGCAATCAGCCCCAGCATTTT. The genes are TRBV2 and TRBJ1-5, with TRBD1 matching 9 bases. This CDR3 has 16 amino acids. V lost 2 bases, J lost 2 bases, and 4 bases stayed unmatched. Germline assignment: CDR1 SNHLY and CDR2 FYNNEI.

The chain employs TRBV27 and TRBJ2-5, with a weak D call TRBD2 (6 bases). The germline gives CDR1 MNHEY, CDR2 SMNVEV (reference sequence). The length of the CDR3 is 14 residues. Between the trimmed V and J ends, which lost 5 bases and 1 base, there was a span of 11 bases. CDR3 sequence: CASSAGTLQETQYF. CDR3 DNA: TGTGCCAGCAGTGCCGGGACTCTCCAAGAGACCCAGTACTTC.

The V call is TRBV5-4, the J call TRBJ2-1; tentatively, D is TRBD2 (5 bases). Trimming shortened V by 7 bases and J by 7 bases, and 15 bases separated the two germline ends. The CDR3 runs to 13 residues. CDR1 is SGHNT, CDR2 YYREEE, per germline (reference sequence). CDR3 sequence (DNA): TGTGCCAGCCGCTCCGGGGTCGGGAATGAGCAGTTCTTC. This sequence encodes CASRSGVGNEQFF.

This clone was seen a few times. The chain recombines TRBV19 with TRBJ1-3, with D maybe TRBD1 (6 bases). Germline CDR1 is LNHDA and CDR2 is SQIVND (reference sequence). Trimming removed 5 bases at V and 4 bases at J, with 12 bases between. This CDR3 region has 14 residues. CDR3 DNA sequence: TGTGCCAGTAGTTCACAGGGCTCCGGAAACACCATATATTTT. As protein: CASSSQGSGNTIYF.

V gene TRBV7-2 combines with J gene TRBJ1-5; 7 bases are shared with TRBD1. This CDR3 spans 14 amino acids. J was trimmed by 4 bases and V by 5 bases; bases with no gene match: 5. The V gene's germline CDR1 is SGHTA and CDR2 FQGNSA. The CDR3 here is CASSRGQENQPQHF. CDR3 sequence (DNA): TGTGCCAGCAGCCGTGGACAGGAGAATCAGCCCCAGCATTTT.

This clone was counted between two and nine times. The V gene is TRBV5-6, the J gene TRBJ2-2; the match to TRBD1 covers 7 bases. This CDR3 has 14 amino acids. Trimming at V came to 4 bases and at J to 3 bases, leaving 3 bases not matched to a gene. The V gene's germline CDR1 is SGHDT and CDR2 YYEEEE. The CDR3 protein is CASSLTGYTGELFF. The CDR3 DNA is TGTGCCAGCAGCCTGACAGGGTACACCGGGGAGCTGTTTTTT.

This chain links TRBV2 with TRBJ1-1; unclear D gene. This CDR3 is 11 amino acids long. V lost 9 bases and J 3 bases, leaving 8 bases between the germline ends. Germline V gene sequence: CDR1 SNHLY, CDR2 FYNNEI. CDR3 bases: TGTGCCAGTTCACGCGACACTGAAGCTTTCTTT. Its protein is CASSRDTEAFF.

This sequence joins TRBV7-9 and TRBJ1-3; D is possibly TRBD1 (6 bases). V lost 4 bases and J lost 8, with 18 bases in between. The CDR3 sequence is 15 residues long. Germline V gene sequence: CDR1 SEHNR, CDR2 FQNEAQ (reference sequence). The CDR3 DNA is TGTGCCAGCAGCTCGCAAACCCGCAGGGGCCACACCATATATTTT. Its translation is CASSSQTRRGHTIYF.

The V gene is TRBV6-6, the J gene TRBJ2-1; 8 nucleotides agree with TRBD1. The CDR3 length is 14 residues. The junction had 5 bases not matched to a gene; V was cut back by 4 bases and J by 6 bases. Germline CDR1 MNHNY, CDR2 SVGAGI (reference sequence). Here the CDR3 reads CASSSDRASNEQFF. In DNA form, the CDR3 reads TGTGCCAGCAGTTCGGACAGGGCGAGCAATGAGCAGTTCTTC.

The V and J genes are TRBV29-1 and TRBJ2-1, with 7 bases matching TRBD2. Germline CDR1 and CDR2: SQVTM and ANQGSEA. V lost 3 bases to trimming and J lost 8 bases; unmatched junction nucleotides: 34. This CDR3 is built from 22 residues. The CDR3 protein is CSVDGRGVLRQSPAGSRDEQFF. The CDR3 DNA sequence: TGCAGCGTTGACGGACGGGGGGTCCTTAGACAGTCCCCAGCGGGGTCTAGGGATGAGCAGTTCTTC.

The CDR3 DNA sequence: TGTGCCAGCAGCTTCGGGACAGGGGTCCAAAAACTGTTTTTT. Its protein product is CASSFGTGVQKLFF. The V gene is TRBV13, the J gene TRBJ1-4; 10 nucleotides agree with TRBD1. The CDR3 totals 14 residues. Per germline, CDR1 PRHDT and CDR2 FYEKMQ (reference sequence). With 3 bases clipped from V and 9 bases from J, the junction kept 4 bases outside the gene matches.

The chain employs TRBV7-9 and TRBJ2-7; 7 bases are a match to TRBD1. CDR1 is SEHNR, CDR2 FQNEAQ, per germline (reference sequence). The junction had 5 bases not matched to a gene; V was cut back by 1 base and J by 2 bases. The length of the CDR3 is 15 residues. The CDR3 sequence is CASSLVSGTAYEQYF. The CDR3 DNA is TGTGCCAGCAGCTTAGTGTCGGGGACAGCCTACGAGCAGTACTTC.

V and J are TRBV5-6 and TRBJ2-2; D is ambiguous. V lost 2 bases, J lost 6 bases, and 8 bases lay in between. The CDR3 is made up of 13 amino acids. Per germline, CDR1 SGHDT and CDR2 YYEEEE. The CDR3 sequence is CASSFFRAGELFF. As DNA, the CDR3 is TGTGCCAGCAGCTTTTTCCGCGCCGGGGAGCTGTTTTTT.

The genes are TRBV13 and TRBJ2-7; 7 bases align to TRBD2. The germline V gene has CDR1 PRHDT and CDR2 FYEKMQ (reference sequence). Germline trimming cut 3 bases from V and 2 bases from J; bases unmatched to any gene: 1. The CDR3 is 13 residues long. CDR3 region: CASSLAGAYEQYF. For the CDR3, the DNA is TGTGCCAGCAGCTTGGCGGGGGCCTACGAGCAGTACTTC. Together with reference TRBV13 and TRBJ2-7, the CDR3 gives the full variable domain: AAGVIQSPRHLIKEKRETATLKCYPIPRHDTVYWYQQGPGQDPQFLISFYEKMQSDKGSIPDRFSAQQFSDYHSELNMSSLELGDSALYFCASSLAGAYEQYFGPGTRLTVT.

The V gene is TRBV7-6, the J gene TRBJ1-2, with 7 bases identical to TRBD1. This CDR3 has 15 residues. Germline CDR1 is SGHVS and CDR2 is FNYEAQ. V lost 3 bases to trimming and J lost 2 bases; unmatched junction nucleotides: 6. For the CDR3, the DNA is TGTGCCAGCAGCTTGAAACAGGGGTGGAACTATGGCTACACCTTC. As protein: CASSLKQGWNYGYTF.